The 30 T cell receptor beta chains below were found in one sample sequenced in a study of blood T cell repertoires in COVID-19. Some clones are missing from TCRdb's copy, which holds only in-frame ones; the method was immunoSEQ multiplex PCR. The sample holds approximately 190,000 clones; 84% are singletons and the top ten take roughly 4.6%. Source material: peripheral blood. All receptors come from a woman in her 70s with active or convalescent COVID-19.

CDR3 sequence: CASSLSNRLRNQPQHF. For the CDR3, the DNA is TGTGCCAGCAGTTTATCGAACAGGCTTCGCAATCAGCCCCAGCATTTT. The chain couples TRBV27 to TRBJ1-5, with D possibly matching TRBD1 (5 bases). The V and J ends lost 0 bases and 2 bases respectively, with 11 bases between them. CDR1 and CDR2 from the germline V gene are MNHEY and SMNVEV (reference sequence). The CDR3 consists of 16 residues.

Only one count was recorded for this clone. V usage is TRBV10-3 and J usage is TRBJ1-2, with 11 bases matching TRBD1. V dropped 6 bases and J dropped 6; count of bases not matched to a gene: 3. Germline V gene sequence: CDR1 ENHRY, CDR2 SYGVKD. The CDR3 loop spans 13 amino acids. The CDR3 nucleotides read TGTGCCATCAGAGGACAGGGGGCTCATGGCTACACCTTC. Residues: CAIRGQGAHGYTF.

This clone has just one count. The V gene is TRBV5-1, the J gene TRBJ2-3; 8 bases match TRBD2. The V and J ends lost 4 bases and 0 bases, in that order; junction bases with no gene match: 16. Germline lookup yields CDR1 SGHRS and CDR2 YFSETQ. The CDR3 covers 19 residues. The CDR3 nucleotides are TGCGCCAGCAGCAAAAGAGGTTCTAGCGGGTCCTCTAGCACAGATACGCAGTATTTT. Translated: CASSKRGSSGSSSTDTQYF.

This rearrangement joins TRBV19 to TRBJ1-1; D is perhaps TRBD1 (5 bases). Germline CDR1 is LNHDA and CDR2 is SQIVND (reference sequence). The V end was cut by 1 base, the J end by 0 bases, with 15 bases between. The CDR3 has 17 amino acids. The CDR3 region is CASSIGLRQTMNTEAFF. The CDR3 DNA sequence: TGTGCCAGTAGTATAGGCTTAAGACAGACCATGAACACTGAAGCTTTCTTT. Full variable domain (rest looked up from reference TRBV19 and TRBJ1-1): DGGITQSPKYLFRKEGQNVTLSCEQNLNHDAMYWYRQDPGQGLRLIYYSQIVNDFQKGDIAEGYSVSREKKESFPLTVTSAQKNPTAFYLCASSIGLRQTMNTEAFFGQGTRLTVV.

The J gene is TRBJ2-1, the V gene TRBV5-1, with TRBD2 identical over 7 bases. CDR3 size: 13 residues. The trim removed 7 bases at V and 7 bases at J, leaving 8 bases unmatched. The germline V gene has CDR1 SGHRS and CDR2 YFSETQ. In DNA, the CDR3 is TGCGCCAGCGCCATGGGAGGGACTAATGAGCAGTTCTTC. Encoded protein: CASAMGGTNEQFF.

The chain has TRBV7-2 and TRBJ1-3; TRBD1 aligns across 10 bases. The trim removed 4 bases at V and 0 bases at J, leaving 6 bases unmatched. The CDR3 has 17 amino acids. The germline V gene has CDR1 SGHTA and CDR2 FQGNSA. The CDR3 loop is CASSSDRGASSGNTIYF. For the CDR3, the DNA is TGTGCCAGCAGCTCGGACAGGGGGGCGAGCTCTGGAAACACCATATATTTT.

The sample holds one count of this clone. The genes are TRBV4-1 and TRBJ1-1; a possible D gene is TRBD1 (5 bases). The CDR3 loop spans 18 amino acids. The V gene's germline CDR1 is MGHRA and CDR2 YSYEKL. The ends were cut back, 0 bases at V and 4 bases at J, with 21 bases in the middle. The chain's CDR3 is CASSQDGTWGGWSTEAFF. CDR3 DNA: TGCGCCAGCAGCCAAGATGGAACGTGGGGGGGATGGAGCACTGAAGCTTTCTTT.

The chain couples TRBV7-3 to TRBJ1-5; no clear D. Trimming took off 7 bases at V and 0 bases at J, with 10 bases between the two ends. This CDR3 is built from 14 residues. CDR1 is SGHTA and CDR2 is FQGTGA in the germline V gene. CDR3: CASIRGYSNQPQHF. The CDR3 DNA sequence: TGTGCCAGCATACGGGGATATAGCAATCAGCCCCAGCATTTT.

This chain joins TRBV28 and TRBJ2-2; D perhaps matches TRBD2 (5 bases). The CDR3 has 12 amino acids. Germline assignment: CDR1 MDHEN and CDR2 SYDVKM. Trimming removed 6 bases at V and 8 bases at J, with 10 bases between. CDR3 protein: CASSLRTGELFF. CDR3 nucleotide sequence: TGTGCCAGCAGCCTCCGGACTGGGGAGCTGTTTTTT.

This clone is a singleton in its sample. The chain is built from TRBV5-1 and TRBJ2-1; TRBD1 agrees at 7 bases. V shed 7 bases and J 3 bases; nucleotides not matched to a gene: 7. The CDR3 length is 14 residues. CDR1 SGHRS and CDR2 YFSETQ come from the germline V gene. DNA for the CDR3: TGCGCCAGCGCCCCGGGACAGAGCTACAATGAGCAGTTCTTC. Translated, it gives CASAPGQSYNEQFF.

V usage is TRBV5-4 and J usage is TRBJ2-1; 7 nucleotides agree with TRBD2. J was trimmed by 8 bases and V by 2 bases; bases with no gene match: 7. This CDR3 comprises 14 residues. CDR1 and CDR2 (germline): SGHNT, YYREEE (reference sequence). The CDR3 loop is CASSFGTIGDEQFF. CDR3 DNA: TGTGCCAGCAGCTTTGGGACTATTGGGGATGAGCAGTTCTTC.

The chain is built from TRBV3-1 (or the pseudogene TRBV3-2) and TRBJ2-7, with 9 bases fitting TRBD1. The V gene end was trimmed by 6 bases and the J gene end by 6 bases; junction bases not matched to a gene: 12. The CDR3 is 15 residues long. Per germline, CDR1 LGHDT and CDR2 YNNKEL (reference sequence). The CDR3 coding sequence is TGTGCCAGCAGGCCGAACAGGGGGCGATCAAGCGAGCAGTACTTC. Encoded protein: CASRPNRGRSSEQYF.

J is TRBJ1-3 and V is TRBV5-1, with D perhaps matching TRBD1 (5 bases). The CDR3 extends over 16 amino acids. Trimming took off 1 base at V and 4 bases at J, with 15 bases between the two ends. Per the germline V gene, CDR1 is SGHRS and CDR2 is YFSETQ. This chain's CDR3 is CASSLSSEGTGNTIYF. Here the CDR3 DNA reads TGCGCCAGCAGCTTGTCCTCGGAGGGGACGGGAAACACCATATATTTT.

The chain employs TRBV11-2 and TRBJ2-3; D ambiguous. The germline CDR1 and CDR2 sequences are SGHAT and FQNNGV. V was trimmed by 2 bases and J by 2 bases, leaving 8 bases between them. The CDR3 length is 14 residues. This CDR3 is CASSLPQATDTQYF. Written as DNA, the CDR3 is TGTGCCAGCAGCTTACCCCAAGCCACAGATACGCAGTATTTT. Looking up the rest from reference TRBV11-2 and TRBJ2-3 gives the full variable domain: EAGVAQSPRYKIIEKRQSVAFWCNPISGHATLYWYQQILGQGPKLLIQFQNNGVVDDSQLPKDRFSAERLKGVDSTLKIQPAKLEDSAVYLCASSLPQATDTQYFGPGTRLTVL.

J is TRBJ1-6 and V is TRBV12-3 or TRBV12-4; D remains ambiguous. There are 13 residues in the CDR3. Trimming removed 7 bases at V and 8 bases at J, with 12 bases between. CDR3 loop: CASTLVRDSPLHF. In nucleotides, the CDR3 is TGTGCCAGCACCCTGGTCCGGGATTCACCCCTCCACTTT.

CDR3 coding DNA: TGTGCCAGCAGCTCACAATCAGGGGTCAATCAGCCCCAGCATTTT. It codes for CASSSQSGVNQPQHF. The rearrangement uses TRBV7-2 and TRBJ1-5, with D possibly matching TRBD1 (6 bases). Looked up from germline, CDR1 is SGHTA and CDR2 is FQGNSA. V gave up 4 bases and J gave up 3 bases, with 13 bases separating them. CDR3 length equals 15 residues.

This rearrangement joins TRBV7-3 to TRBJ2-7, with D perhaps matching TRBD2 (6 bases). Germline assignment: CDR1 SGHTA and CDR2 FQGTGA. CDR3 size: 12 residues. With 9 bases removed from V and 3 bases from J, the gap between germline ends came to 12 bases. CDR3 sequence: CARPGDLYEQYF. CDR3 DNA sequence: TGTGCCAGGCCGGGAGACCTCTACGAGCAGTACTTC.

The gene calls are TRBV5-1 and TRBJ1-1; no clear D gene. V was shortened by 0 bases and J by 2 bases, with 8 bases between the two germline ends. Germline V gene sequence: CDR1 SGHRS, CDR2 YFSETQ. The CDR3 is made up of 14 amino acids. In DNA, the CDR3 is TGCGCCAGCAGCTTGGCCCTATTAAACACTGAAGCTTTCTTT. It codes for CASSLALLNTEAFF.

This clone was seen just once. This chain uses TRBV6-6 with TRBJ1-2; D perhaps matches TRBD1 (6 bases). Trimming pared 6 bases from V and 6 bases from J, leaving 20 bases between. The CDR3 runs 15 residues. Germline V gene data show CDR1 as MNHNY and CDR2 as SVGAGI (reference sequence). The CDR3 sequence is CASSRTVQFDNGYTF. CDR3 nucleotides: TGTGCCAGCAGCCGGACAGTCCAATTTGACAATGGCTACACCTTC.

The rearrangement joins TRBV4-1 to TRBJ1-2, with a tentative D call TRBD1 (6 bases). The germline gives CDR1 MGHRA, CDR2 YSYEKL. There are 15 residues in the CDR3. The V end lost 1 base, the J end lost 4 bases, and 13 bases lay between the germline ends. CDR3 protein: CASSQVGGGPYGYTF. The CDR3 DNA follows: TGCGCCAGCAGCCAAGTTGGGGGGGGCCCCTATGGCTACACCTTC.

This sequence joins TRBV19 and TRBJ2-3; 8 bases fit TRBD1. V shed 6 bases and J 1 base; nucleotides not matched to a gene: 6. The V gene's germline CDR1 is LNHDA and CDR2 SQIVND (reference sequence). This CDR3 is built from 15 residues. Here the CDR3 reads CASRRNRGGTDTQYF. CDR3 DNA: TGTGCCAGTAGGAGAAACAGGGGGGGCACAGATACGCAGTATTTT.

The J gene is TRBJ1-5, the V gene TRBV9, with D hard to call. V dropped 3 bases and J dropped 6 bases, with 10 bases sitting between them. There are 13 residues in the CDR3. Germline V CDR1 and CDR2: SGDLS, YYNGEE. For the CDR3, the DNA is TGTGCCAGCAGCGCTCTCCCGGGTCAGCCCCAGCATTTT. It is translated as CASSALPGQPQHF.

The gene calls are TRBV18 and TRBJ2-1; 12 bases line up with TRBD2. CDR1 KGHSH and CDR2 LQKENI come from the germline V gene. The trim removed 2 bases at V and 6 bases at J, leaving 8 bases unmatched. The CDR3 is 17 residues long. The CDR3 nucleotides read TGTGCCAGCTCACCAGGGGCGACTAGCGGGAGCGGCAATGAGCAGTTCTTC. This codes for CASSPGATSGSGNEQFF.

The CDR3 coding sequence is TGTGCCAGCTCACCAAATGCGGACACCTACGAGCAGTACTTC. As protein: CASSPNADTYEQYF. This chain uses TRBV18 with TRBJ2-7; the D gene is possibly TRBD1 (5 bases). V lost 2 bases to trimming and J lost 2 bases, with 10 bases between them. The germline V gene encodes CDR1 KGHSH and CDR2 LQKENI. The CDR3 extends over 14 amino acids.

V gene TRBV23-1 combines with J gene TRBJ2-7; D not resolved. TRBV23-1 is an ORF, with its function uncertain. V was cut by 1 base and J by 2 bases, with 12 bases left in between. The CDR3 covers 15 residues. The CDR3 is CASSQYLHPTYEQYF. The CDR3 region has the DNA TGCGCCAGCAGTCAATATCTGCACCCTACCTACGAGCAGTACTTC.

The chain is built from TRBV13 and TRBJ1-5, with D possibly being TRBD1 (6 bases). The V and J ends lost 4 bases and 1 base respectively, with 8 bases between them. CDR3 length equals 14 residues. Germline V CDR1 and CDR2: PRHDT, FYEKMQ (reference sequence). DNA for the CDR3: TGTGCCAGCAGCTACGGACAGAGCAATCAGCCCCAGCATTTT. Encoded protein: CASSYGQSNQPQHF.

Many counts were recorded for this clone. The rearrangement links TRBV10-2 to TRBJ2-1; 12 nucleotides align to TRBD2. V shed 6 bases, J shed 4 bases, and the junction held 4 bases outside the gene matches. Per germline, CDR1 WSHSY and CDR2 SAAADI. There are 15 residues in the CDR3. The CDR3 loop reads CASRDGTSGYNEQFF. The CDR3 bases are TGCGCCAGCAGGGACGGGACTAGCGGGTACAATGAGCAGTTCTTC.

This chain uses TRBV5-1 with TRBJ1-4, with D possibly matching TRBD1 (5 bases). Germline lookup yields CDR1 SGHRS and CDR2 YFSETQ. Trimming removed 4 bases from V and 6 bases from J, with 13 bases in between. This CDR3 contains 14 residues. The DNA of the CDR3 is TGCGCCAGCAGCCCCGGGACTATCGATGAAAAACTGTTTTTT. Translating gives CASSPGTIDEKLFF.

CDR3 DNA sequence: TGTGCCAGTAGTCCCCGCGGGGGGAAGCGCTCCTACGAGCAGTACTTC. Translating it yields CASSPRGGKRSYEQYF. The V and J genes are TRBV19 and TRBJ2-7, with 8 bases matching TRBD2. The length of the CDR3 is 16 residues. Trimming at V came to 5 bases and at J to 0 bases, leaving 9 bases not matched to a gene. CDR1 LNHDA and CDR2 SQIVND come from the germline V gene (reference sequence).

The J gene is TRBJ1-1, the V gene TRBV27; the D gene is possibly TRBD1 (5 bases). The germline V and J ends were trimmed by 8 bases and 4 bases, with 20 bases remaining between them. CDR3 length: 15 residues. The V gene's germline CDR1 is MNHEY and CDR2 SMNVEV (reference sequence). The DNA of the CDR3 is TGTGCCAGCGCCGGTGTGGGGGGAGAAGTCACTGAAGCTTTCTTT. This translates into CASAGVGGEVTEAFF.